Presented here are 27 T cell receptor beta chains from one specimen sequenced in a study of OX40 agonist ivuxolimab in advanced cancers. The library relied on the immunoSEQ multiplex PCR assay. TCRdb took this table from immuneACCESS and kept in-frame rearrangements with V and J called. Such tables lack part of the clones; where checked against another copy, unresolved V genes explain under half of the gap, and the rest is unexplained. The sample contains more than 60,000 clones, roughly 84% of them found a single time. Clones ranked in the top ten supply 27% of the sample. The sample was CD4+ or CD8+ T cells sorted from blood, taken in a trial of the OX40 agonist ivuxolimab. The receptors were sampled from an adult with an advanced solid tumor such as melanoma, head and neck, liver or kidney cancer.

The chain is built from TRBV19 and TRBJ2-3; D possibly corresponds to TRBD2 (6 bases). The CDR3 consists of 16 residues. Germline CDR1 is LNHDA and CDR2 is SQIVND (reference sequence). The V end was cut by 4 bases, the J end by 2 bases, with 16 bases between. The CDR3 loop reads CASSTTGGGSTDTQYF. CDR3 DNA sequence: TGTGCCAGTAGTACAACAGGTGGGGGGTCCACAGATACGCAGTATTTT.

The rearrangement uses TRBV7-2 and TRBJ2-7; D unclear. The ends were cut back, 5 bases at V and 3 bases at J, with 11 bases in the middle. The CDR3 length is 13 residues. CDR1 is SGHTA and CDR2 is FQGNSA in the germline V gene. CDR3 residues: CASSLKADYEQYF. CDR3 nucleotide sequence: TGTGCCAGCAGCCTCAAGGCCGACTACGAGCAGTACTTC.

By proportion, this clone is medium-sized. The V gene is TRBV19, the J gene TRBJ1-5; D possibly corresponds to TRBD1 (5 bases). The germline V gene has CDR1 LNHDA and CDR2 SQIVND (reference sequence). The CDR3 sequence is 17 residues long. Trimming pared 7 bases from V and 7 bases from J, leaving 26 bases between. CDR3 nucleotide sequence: TGTGCCAGTACTCCCCGAGGGGAGGCCTCTTTCCGCCAGCCCCAGCATTTT. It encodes CASTPRGEASFRQPQHF. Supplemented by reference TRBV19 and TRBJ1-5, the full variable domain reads DGGITQSPKYLFRKEGQNVTLSCEQNLNHDAMYWYRQDPGQGLRLIYYSQIVNDFQKGDIAEGYSVSREKKESFPLTVTSAQKNPTAFYLCASTPRGEASFRQPQHFGDGTRLSIL.

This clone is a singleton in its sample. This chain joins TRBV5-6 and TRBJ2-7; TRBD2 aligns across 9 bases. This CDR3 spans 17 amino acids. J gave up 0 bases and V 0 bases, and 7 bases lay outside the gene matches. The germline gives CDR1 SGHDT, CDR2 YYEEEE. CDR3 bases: TGTGCCAGCAGCTTGGGTCTAGCGGGACTGAGCTCCTACGAGCAGTACTTC. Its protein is CASSLGLAGLSSYEQYF.

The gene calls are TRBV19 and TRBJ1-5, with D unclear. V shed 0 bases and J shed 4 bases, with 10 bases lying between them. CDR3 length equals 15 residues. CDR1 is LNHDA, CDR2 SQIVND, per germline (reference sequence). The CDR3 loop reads CASSIDPRTNQPQHF. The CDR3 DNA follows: TGTGCCAGTAGTATAGATCCCCGGACGAATCAGCCCCAGCATTTT.

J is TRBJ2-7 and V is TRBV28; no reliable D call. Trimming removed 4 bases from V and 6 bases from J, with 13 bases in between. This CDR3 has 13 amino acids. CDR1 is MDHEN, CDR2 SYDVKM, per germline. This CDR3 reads CASSSSTPAEQYF. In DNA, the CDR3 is TGTGCCAGCAGTTCGTCGACCCCGGCCGAGCAGTACTTC.

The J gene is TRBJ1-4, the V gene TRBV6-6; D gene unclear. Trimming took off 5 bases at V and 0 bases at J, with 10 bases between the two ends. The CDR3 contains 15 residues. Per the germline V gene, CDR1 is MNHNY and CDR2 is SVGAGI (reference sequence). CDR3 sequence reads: CASSQPPTTNEKLFF. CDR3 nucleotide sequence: TGTGCCAGCAGTCAACCACCGACAACTAATGAAAAACTGTTTTTT.

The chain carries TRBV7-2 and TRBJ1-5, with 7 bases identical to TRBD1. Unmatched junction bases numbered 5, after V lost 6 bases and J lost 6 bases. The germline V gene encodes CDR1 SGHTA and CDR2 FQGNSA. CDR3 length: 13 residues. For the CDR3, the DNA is TGTGCCAGCAGGCCCGCAGGGGGTCAGCCCCAGCATTTT. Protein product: CASRPAGGQPQHF.

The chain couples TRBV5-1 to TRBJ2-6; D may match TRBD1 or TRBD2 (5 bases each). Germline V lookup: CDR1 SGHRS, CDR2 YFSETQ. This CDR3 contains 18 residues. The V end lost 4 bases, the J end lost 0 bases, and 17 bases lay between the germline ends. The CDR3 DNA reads TGCGCCAGCAGCCTAGTCGGGACGGCGAGCTCTGGGGCCAACGTCCTGACTTTC. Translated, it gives CASSLVGTASSGANVLTF.

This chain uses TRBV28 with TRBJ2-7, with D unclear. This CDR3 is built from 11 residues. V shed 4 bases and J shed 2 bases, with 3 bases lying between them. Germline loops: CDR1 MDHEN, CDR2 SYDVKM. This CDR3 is CASSSPYEQYF. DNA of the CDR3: TGTGCCAGCAGTTCCCCCTACGAGCAGTACTTC.

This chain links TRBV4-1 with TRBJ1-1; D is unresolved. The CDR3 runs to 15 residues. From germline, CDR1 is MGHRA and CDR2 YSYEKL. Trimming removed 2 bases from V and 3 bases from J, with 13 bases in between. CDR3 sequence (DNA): TGCGCCAGCAGCCAATCGTTGGGTAGATACACTGAAGCTTTCTTT. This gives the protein CASSQSLGRYTEAFF.

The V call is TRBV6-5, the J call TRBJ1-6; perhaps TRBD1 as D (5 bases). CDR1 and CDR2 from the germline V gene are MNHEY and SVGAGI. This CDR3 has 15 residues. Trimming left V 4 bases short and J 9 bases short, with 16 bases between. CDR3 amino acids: CASSSTGPPGSPLHF. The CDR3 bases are TGTGCCAGCAGTTCGACGGGACCGCCTGGTTCACCCCTCCACTTT.

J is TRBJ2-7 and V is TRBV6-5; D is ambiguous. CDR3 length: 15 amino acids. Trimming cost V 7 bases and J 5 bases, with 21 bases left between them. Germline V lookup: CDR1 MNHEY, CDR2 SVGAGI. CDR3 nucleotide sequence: TGTGCCAGCACTCTCGTTATGGGCTCAAGAGACGAGCAGTACTTC. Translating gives CASTLVMGSRDEQYF.

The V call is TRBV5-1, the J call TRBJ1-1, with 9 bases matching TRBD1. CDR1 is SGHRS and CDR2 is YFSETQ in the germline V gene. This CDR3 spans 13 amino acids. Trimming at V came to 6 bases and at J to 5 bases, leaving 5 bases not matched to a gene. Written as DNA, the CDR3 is TGCGCCAGCACACAGGGGGCAAGGACTGAAGCTTTCTTT. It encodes CASTQGARTEAFF.

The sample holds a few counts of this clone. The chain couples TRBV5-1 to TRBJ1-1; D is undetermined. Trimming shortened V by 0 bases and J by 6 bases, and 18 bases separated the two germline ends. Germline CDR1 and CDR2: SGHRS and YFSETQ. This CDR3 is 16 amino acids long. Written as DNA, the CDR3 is TGCGCCAGCAGCTTGGTCCTAGGTGGGGAGGGAGCTGAAGCTTTCTTT. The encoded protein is CASSLVLGGEGAEAFF. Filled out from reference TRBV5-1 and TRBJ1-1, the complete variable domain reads KAGVTQTPRYLIKTRGQQVTLSCSPISGHRSVSWYQQTPGQGLQFLFEYFSETQRNKGNFPGRFSGRQFSNSRSEMNVSTLELGDSALYLCASSLVLGGEGAEAFFGQGTRLTVV.

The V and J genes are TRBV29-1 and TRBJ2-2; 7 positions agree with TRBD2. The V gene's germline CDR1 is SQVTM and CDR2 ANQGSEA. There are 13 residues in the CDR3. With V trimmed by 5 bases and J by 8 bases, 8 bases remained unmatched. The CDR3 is CSVLSGGGGELFF. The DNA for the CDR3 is TGCAGCGTTCTGTCGGGAGGTGGAGGGGAGCTGTTTTTT.

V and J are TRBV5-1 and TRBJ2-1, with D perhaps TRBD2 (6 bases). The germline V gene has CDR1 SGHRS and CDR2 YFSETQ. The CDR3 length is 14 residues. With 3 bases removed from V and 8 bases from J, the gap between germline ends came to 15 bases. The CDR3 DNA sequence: TGCGCCAGCAGCTGGAGGGACGCCGGTGATGAGCAGTTCTTC. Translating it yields CASSWRDAGDEQFF. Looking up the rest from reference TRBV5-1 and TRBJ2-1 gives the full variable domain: KAGVTQTPRYLIKTRGQQVTLSCSPISGHRSVSWYQQTPGQGLQFLFEYFSETQRNKGNFPGRFSGRQFSNSRSEMNVSTLELGDSALYLCASSWRDAGDEQFFGPGTRLTVL.

The DNA for the CDR3 is TGTGCCAGCAGTGCCACTAGCACAGATACGCAGTATTTT. Its protein is CASSATSTDTQYF. The rearrangement joins TRBV2 to TRBJ2-3, with unresolved D. CDR3 length: 13 residues. V was pared by 4 bases and J by 0 bases, with 5 bases between. CDR1 is SNHLY, CDR2 FYNNEI, per germline.

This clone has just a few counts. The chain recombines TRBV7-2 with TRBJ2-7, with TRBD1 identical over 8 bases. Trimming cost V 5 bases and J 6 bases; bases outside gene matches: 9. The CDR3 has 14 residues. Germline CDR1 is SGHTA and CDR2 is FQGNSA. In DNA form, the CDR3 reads TGTGCCAGCAGCCCAAATAAAGGACAGGGCGAGCAGTACTTC. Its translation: CASSPNKGQGEQYF.

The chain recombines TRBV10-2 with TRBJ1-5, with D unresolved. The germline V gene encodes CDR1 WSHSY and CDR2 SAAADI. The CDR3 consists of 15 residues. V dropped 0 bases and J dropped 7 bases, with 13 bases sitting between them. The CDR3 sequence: CASSESAKTRQPQHF. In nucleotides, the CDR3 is TGCGCCAGCAGTGAGTCAGCCAAGACACGCCAGCCCCAGCATTTT.

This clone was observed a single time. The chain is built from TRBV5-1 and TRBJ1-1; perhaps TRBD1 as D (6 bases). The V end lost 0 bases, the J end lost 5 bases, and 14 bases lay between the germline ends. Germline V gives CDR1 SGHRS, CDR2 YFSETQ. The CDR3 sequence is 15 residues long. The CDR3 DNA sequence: TGCGCCAGCAGCTTGGGGCAGGGGTCGGGGACTGAAGCTTTCTTT. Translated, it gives CASSLGQGSGTEAFF.

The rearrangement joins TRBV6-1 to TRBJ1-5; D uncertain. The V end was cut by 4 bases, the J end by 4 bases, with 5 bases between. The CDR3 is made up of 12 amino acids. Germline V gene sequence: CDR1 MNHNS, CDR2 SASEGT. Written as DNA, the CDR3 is TGTGCCAGCAGTGTAACTAATCAGCCCCAGCATTTT. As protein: CASSVTNQPQHF.

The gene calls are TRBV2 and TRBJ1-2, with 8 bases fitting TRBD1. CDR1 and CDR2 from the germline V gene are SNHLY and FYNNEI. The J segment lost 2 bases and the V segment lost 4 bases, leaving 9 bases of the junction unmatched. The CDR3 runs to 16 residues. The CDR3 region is CASSGAGGNENYGYTF. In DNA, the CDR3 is TGTGCCAGCAGTGGTGCAGGGGGCAACGAAAACTATGGCTACACCTTC.

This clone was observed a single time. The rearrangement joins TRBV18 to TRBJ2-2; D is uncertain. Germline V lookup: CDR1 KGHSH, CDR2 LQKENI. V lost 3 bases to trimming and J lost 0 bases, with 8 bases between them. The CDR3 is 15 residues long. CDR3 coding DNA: TGTGCCAGCTCACCGTTGCGGCCGAACACCGGGGAGCTGTTTTTT. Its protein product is CASSPLRPNTGELFF.

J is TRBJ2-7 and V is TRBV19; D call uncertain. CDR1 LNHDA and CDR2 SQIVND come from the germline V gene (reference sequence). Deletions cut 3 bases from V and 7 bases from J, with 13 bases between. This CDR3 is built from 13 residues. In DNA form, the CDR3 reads TGTGCCAGTAGTATGACACCACTACGAGAGCAGTACTTC. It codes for CASSMTPLREQYF.

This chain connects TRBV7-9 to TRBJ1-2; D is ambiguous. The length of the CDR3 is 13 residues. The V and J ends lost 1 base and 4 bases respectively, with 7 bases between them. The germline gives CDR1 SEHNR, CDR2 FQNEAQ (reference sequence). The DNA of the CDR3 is TGTGCCAGCAGCTTAGATGGGCTCTATGGCTACACCTTC. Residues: CASSLDGLYGYTF.

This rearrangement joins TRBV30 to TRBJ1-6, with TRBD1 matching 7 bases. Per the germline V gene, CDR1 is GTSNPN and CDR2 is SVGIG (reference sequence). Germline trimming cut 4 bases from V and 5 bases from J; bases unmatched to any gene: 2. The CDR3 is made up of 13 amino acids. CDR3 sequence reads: CAWTGTDNSPLHF. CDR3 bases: TGTGCCTGGACCGGGACAGATAATTCACCCCTCCACTTT.